This TCR beta chain was found in a study of post-analysis software for immune sequencing data. For the study at large: In terms of disease course, relapsing-remitting, secondary progressive and progressive-relapsing multiple sclerosis were included. Study-level findings and limits: Versus controls, multiple sclerosis patients showed significantly lower diversity (normalized Chao1). F measure showed strong co-clustering of same-batch samples. The study found TRBV5-6, TRBV5-1 and TRBV20-1 among five TRBV segments more frequent in patients than controls.

Germline V lookup: CDR1 DFQATT, CDR2 SNEGSKA (reference sequence). The V and J ends lost 4 bases and 0 bases, in that order; junction bases with no gene match: 14. The CDR3 extends over 17 amino acids. Concerning this clonotype: Its antigen is as yet unknown.

Libraries were made from TCR beta cDNA, and they carried unique molecular identifiers. The source material, about 0.9 to 11 million T cells, gave rise to about 520,000 cDNA molecules. MiXCR was run by TCRdb on the PCR reads, yielding one entry per CDR3 protein. The table lists about 820,000 distinct CDR3 sequences, about 57% of them singletons. The sequenced sample consisted of blood. The chain joins TRBV20-1 to TRBJ1-1; 7 bases line up with TRBD1. The clonotype originates from a girl aged 10 to 17 with multiple sclerosis. The CDR3 DNA is TGCAGTGCTAACCCACAGGGGCCGTACTCTATGAACACTGAAGCTTTCTTT. It codes for CSANPQGPYSMNTEAFF.